Listed here is a single T cell receptor (beta chain). The study drew participants aged about 18 to 89 years from 20 to 30 US areas. Donors in Cohort 3 counted as recovered after two negative PCRs, clearance, or symptom resolution. These data are taken from a study of blood T cell repertoires in COVID-19. The CDR3 runs 15 residues. V gave up 1 base and J gave up 7 bases, with 16 bases separating them. Germline CDR1 and CDR2: SGHRS and YFSETQ. TCRdb's table, derived via immunoSEQ multiplex PCR, lists solely in-frame clones and lacks some. The sample yields approximately 290,000 clones, 80% to 90% seen once.

This rearrangement joins TRBV5-1 to TRBJ2-3; the D gene is possibly TRBD1 (5 bases). Sequenced material: PBMCs or T cells enriched from blood (not recorded which). The TCR sequence derives from a woman aged 25-40 years who had recovered from COVID-19. CDR3 region: CASSLSGKVEHTQYF. In DNA, the CDR3 is TGCGCCAGCAGCTTGTCAGGGAAAGTCGAACATACGCAGTATTTT.